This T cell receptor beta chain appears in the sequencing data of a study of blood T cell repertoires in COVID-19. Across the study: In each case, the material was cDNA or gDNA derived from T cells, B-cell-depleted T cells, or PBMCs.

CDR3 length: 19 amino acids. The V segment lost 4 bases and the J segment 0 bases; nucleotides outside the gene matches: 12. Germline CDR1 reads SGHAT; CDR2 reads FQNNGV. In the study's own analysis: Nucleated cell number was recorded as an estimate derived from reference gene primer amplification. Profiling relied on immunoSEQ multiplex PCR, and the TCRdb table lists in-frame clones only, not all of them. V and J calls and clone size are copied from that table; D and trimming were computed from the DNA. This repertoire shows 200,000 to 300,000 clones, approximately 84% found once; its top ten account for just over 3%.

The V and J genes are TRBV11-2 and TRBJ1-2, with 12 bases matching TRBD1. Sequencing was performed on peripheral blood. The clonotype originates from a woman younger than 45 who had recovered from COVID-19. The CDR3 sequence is CASSSNRGQGAKSNYGYTF. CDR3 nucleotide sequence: TGTGCCAGCAGCTCAAACCGGGGACAGGGGGCGAAATCTAACTATGGCTACACCTTC.